Here is one T cell receptor beta chain with its context. Its antigen is unidentified. Regions amplified from RNA transcripts were the TCR beta CDR3 regions. The HTBI primer set drove a first-round RT-PCR of the TCR CDR3. TCRdb called the multiplex PCR reads again in MiXCR, with one record for every CDR3 protein. This sample has about 300,000 distinct CDR3 sequences, with about 19% found just once. The data stem from a study of T cells in Graves' hyperthyroidism and ophthalmopathy. Study context: Peripheral blood was secured at the point of initial diagnosis, before any treatment. Study-wide points: Ophthalmopathy could be told apart from stable hyperthyroidism with a 13 V-J model. Ophthalmopathy was identified by the model a median approximately six months ahead of onset.

Germline assignment: CDR1 MGHRA and CDR2 YSYEKL. With 3 bases removed from V and 4 bases from J, the gap between germline ends came to 10 bases. This CDR3 is built from 13 residues. The sequencing sample was made of blood. This sequence was found in a man aged 50 to 59 with Graves' ophthalmopathy. The chain combines TRBV4-1 with TRBJ2-7; D not resolved. CDR3 sequence: CASSHGQNYEQYF. The DNA of the CDR3 is TGCGCCAGCAGCCACGGGCAAAATTACGAGCAGTACTTC.